This T cell receptor (beta chain) was profiled in a study of Graves' ophthalmopathy and Graves' hyperthyroidism. This clonotype appeared a single time. Moderate-to-severe activity, with CAS ≥3, NOSPECS ≥4 and duration under 3 months, characterized the donors with ophthalmopathy. Other autoimmune diseases, uncontrolled infections, pregnancy or lactation led to the exclusion of patients. Each diagnosis was determined on the basis of clinical symptoms, serum thyroxine, TRAb, thyroid ultrasound and orbital computed tomography. A roughly 9.3 ml volume of fresh peripheral blood provided the PBMCs. This CDR3 is 13 amino acids long. V was shortened by 4 bases and J by 7 bases, with 14 bases between the two germline ends. RNA served as the template for amplifying TCR beta CDR3 regions. The library came from an HTBI-primed first-round RT-PCR and a second-round multiplex PCR. TCRdb reprocessed the multiplex PCR reads with MiXCR, giving one entry per CDR3 protein. The sample consists of under 200,000 distinct CDR3 sequences, under 40% of them appearing once.

Material: peripheral blood. This clonotype originated in a woman aged 40 to 50 with Graves' ophthalmopathy. The V call is TRBV12-3 or TRBV12-4, the J call TRBJ2-7; no firm D call. As DNA, the CDR3 is TGTGCCAGCAGTTCGTCGGGTATCCGGGAGCAGTACTTC. This sequence encodes CASSSSGIREQYF.